This TCR beta chain derives from a study of blood T cells in healthy people across ages. Overall study results and limits: One million T cells yielded diversity estimates that were considered underestimates.

The donors, aged roughly 6 to 95, were healthy Caucasians from Russia. Isolated per sample were at least 7 million PBMCs. The second PCR ran roughly 6 to 11 cycles with a sample-barcoded 5' primer and J-beta primers. A tag from a template-switch adaptor with 12 random nucleotides marked each cDNA molecule. Each CDR3 protein is one row after TCRdb ran MiXCR on the 5' RACE reads. The data contain 450,000 to 700,000 distinct CDR3 sequences, approximately 30% of them singletons. The V and J ends lost 2 bases and 10 bases respectively, with 12 bases between them. CDR1 is SEHNR, CDR2 FQNEAQ, per germline (reference sequence). The CDR3 covers 13 residues. This clonotype came up a few times. The antigen is undetermined.

The clonotype comes from a woman between 65 and 79 years old in good health. Sequenced material: blood. J is TRBJ2-1 and V is TRBV7-9, with a possible D match to TRBD1 (5 bases). Here the CDR3 reads CASSLKGRWEQFF. CDR3 coding DNA: TGTGCCAGCAGCTTAAAGGGGCGGTGGGAGCAGTTCTTC.